The clone carrying this T cell receptor (beta chain) was picked up many times. These data are taken from a study of Graves' ophthalmopathy and Graves' hyperthyroidism. RNA transcripts were the template, and TCR beta CDR3 regions were amplified from them. First-round RT-PCR used HTBI primers; second-round multiplex PCR followed. One entry per CDR3 protein results from TCRdb running MiXCR on the multiplex PCR reads. Here the sample spans about 180,000 distinct CDR3 sequences, less than 45% being singletons. Germline CDR1 and CDR2: PRHDT and FYEKMQ (reference sequence). The germline V and J ends were trimmed by 5 bases and 5 bases, with 10 bases remaining between them. The CDR3 totals 12 residues. PBMCs were isolated by Ficoll-Paque density gradient centrifugation, using around 10 ml of fresh peripheral blood as the starting material.

The chain employs TRBV13 and TRBJ2-7; tentatively, D is TRBD2 (6 bases). The specimen sequenced was peripheral blood. The clonotype originates from a woman aged 40 to 49 with Graves' ophthalmopathy. The CDR3 coding sequence is TGTGCCAGCAGCCTCGGGAGTAACGAGCAGTACTTC. Translated: CASSLGSNEQYF.